Below are 22 T cell receptor beta chains sequenced from a single sample in a study of graft-versus-host responses after intestinal transplantation. Only in-frame clones appear in the TCRdb table, and some are missing; sequencing was by immunoSEQ multiplex PCR. In the table there are about 120,000 clones, 90% to 95% of which are singletons. No cognate antigen is known for these TCRs. Material: unstimulated CD4+ T cells sorted from spleen or lymph node cells, obtained before intestinal transplant. All receptors come from a human donor who received an intestinal transplant.

This sequence joins TRBV18 and TRBJ2-1; possibly TRBD2 for D (6 bases). V lost 3 bases and J lost 9, with 12 bases in between. The CDR3 totals 13 residues. From germline, CDR1 is KGHSH and CDR2 LQKENI. CDR3 residues: CASSPASVGEQFF. The CDR3 DNA follows: TGTGCCAGCTCACCTGCTAGCGTGGGTGAGCAGTTCTTC.

The J gene is TRBJ2-1, the V gene TRBV7-9, with 13 nucleotides matching TRBD2. Germline trimming cut 8 bases from V and 7 bases from J; bases unmatched to any gene: 17. Per germline, CDR1 SEHNR and CDR2 FQNEAQ (reference sequence). This CDR3 has 18 amino acids. CDR3 coding DNA: TGTGCCAGCGGTCGACAGGGGGCTGGACTAGCGGGAGTGAATGAGCAGTTCTTC. Its protein product is CASGRQGAGLAGVNEQFF.

The gene calls are TRBV5-6 and TRBJ1-5; no reliable D call. Trimming left V 2 bases short and J 0 bases short, with 12 bases between. The CDR3 is made up of 16 amino acids. Germline values: CDR1 SGHDT, CDR2 YYEEEE. The CDR3 loop is CASSFGGLYSNQPQHF. Here the CDR3 DNA reads TGTGCCAGCAGCTTCGGAGGGCTTTATAGCAATCAGCCCCAGCATTTT.

The J gene is TRBJ2-5, the V gene TRBV5-1; TRBD2 matches at 7 bases. J gave up 0 bases and V 4 bases, and 6 bases lay outside the gene matches. CDR3 length: 15 residues. The germline V gene encodes CDR1 SGHRS and CDR2 YFSETQ. The CDR3 sequence: CASSLRGLDQETQYF. CDR3 in DNA: TGCGCCAGCAGCCTCCGAGGACTAGACCAAGAGACCCAGTACTTC.

The chain couples TRBV27 to TRBJ2-1, with D perhaps TRBD1 (5 bases). The germline CDR1 and CDR2 sequences are MNHEY and SMNVEV (reference sequence). The CDR3 is 9 residues long. Trimming took 10 bases from V and 15 from J, leaving 13 bases between them. The CDR3: CATLVGRFF. In DNA form, the CDR3 reads TGTGCCACCCTAGTGGGGCGGTTCTTC.

CDR3 sequence: CASSLWRNNEQFF. In nucleotides, the CDR3 is TGTGCCAGCAGCTTGTGGCGGAACAATGAGCAGTTCTTC. The V and J genes are TRBV7-8 and TRBJ2-1; D is uncertain. This CDR3 is built from 13 residues. Trimming took 3 bases from V and 5 from J, leaving 8 bases between them. Germline assignment: CDR1 SGHVS and CDR2 FQNEAQ.

The chain has TRBV28 and TRBJ2-7; 8 bases fit TRBD1. V dropped 3 bases and J dropped 4; count of bases not matched to a gene: 8. CDR1 MDHEN and CDR2 SYDVKM come from the germline V gene. This CDR3 spans 15 amino acids. The CDR3 nucleotides are TGTGCCAGCAGTTTTTCAGGACAGGGTTTTTACGAGCAGTACTTC. Translated: CASSFSGQGFYEQYF.

The rearrangement uses TRBV30 and TRBJ2-1; D possibly matches TRBD1 or TRBD2 (6 bases each). Germline V gives CDR1 GTSNPN, CDR2 SVGIG (reference sequence). The CDR3 runs 17 residues. Trimming shortened V by 0 bases and J by 7 bases, and 22 bases separated the two germline ends. The CDR3 sequence: CAWSVREAGHGWNEQFF. The CDR3 DNA is TGTGCCTGGAGTGTTCGAGAGGCGGGACACGGATGGAATGAGCAGTTCTTC.

The rearrangement joins TRBV5-6 to TRBJ2-7; 8 bases align to TRBD1. CDR1 is SGHDT, CDR2 YYEEEE, per germline. The CDR3 consists of 15 residues. J gave up 3 bases and V 0 bases, and 5 bases lay outside the gene matches. As DNA, the CDR3 is TGTGCCAGCAGCTTGGCCCAGGGGGCTTTCTACGAGCAGTACTTC. Protein: CASSLAQGAFYEQYF. Together with reference TRBV5-6 and TRBJ2-7, the CDR3 gives the full variable domain: DAGVTQSPTHLIKTRGQQVTLRCSPKSGHDTVSWYQQALGQGPQFIFQYYEEEERQRGNFPDRFSGHQFPNYSSELNVNALLLGDSALYLCASSLAQGAFYEQYFGPGTRLTVT.

This chain links TRBV19 with TRBJ2-4; D remains unclear. CDR3 size: 13 residues. The V and J ends lost 9 bases and 0 bases respectively, with 9 bases between them. Germline V gene data show CDR1 as LNHDA and CDR2 as SQIVND (reference sequence). In DNA form, the CDR3 reads TGTGCCAGCCTGGGTCTAGCCAAAAACATTCAGTACTTC. Protein: CASLGLAKNIQYF.

The chain uses TRBV30 and TRBJ1-5; TRBD1 matches at 7 bases. Germline V gene lookup returns CDR1 GTSNPN and CDR2 SVGIG (reference sequence). The J segment lost 7 bases and the V segment lost 2 bases, leaving 8 bases of the junction unmatched. CDR3 length: 14 amino acids. The CDR3 coding sequence is TGTGCCTGGAGTAAAGGGGGCTCAGCCCAGCCCCAGCATTTT. The encoded protein is CAWSKGGSAQPQHF.

The chain is built from TRBV11-2 and TRBJ1-2; no reliable D call. V lost 6 bases to trimming and J lost 0 bases, with 17 bases between them. The CDR3 loop spans 16 amino acids. Germline CDR1 SGHAT, CDR2 FQNNGV. The chain's CDR3 is CASSRPRGPANYGYTF. Written as DNA, the CDR3 is TGTGCCAGCAGTCGGCCTCGCGGGCCTGCTAACTATGGCTACACCTTC. The variable domain in full, completed from reference TRBV11-2 and TRBJ1-2, reads EAGVAQSPRYKIIEKRQSVAFWCNPISGHATLYWYQQILGQGPKLLIQFQNNGVVDDSQLPKDRFSAERLKGVDSTLKIQPAKLEDSAVYLCASSRPRGPANYGYTFGSGTRLTVV.

The V call is TRBV18, the J call TRBJ1-3; possibly TRBD1 for D (5 bases). The CDR3 is made up of 15 amino acids. Trimming removed 2 bases at V and 0 bases at J, with 8 bases between. CDR1 KGHSH and CDR2 LQKENI come from the germline V gene. The CDR3 protein is CASSPGANSGNTIYF. CDR3 DNA: TGTGCCAGCTCACCAGGGGCCAACTCTGGAAACACCATATATTTT.

V gene TRBV11-2 combines with J gene TRBJ2-7; D not resolved. This CDR3 is 12 amino acids long. Germline CDR1 reads SGHAT; CDR2 reads FQNNGV. V lost 4 bases and J 4 bases, leaving 8 bases between the germline ends. Here the CDR3 DNA reads TGTGCCAGCAGCTCCTCTAGATACGAGCAGTACTTC. Protein: CASSSSRYEQYF.

The J gene is TRBJ2-1, the V gene TRBV7-3, with unresolved D. The germline gives CDR1 SGHTA, CDR2 FQGTGA. V was trimmed by 7 bases and J by 15 bases, leaving 7 bases between them. This CDR3 spans 8 amino acids. Here the CDR3 DNA reads TGTGCCAGCACGCTGGGGTTCTTC. It encodes CASTLGFF. The entire variable domain, with the rest obtained from reference TRBV7-3 and TRBJ2-1, is as follows: GAGVSQTPSNKVTEKGKYVELRCDPISGHTALYWYRQSLGQGPEFLIYFQGTGAADDSGLPNDRFFAVRPEGSVSTLKIQRTERGDSAVYLCASTLGFFGPGTRLTVL.

The J gene is TRBJ2-2, the V gene TRBV14; D is unresolved. The germline V gene encodes CDR1 SGHDN and CDR2 FVKESK. Deletions cut 5 bases from V and 5 bases from J, with 6 bases between. The CDR3 is 12 residues long. CDR3 residues: CASSRRTGELFF. For the CDR3, the DNA is TGTGCCAGCAGCAGGAGAACCGGGGAGCTGTTTTTT.

This chain uses TRBV27 with TRBJ2-3, with 7 nucleotides matching TRBD1. Trimming at V came to 5 bases and at J to 4 bases, leaving 6 bases not matched to a gene. CDR3 size: 14 residues. CDR1 MNHEY and CDR2 SMNVEV come from the germline V gene (reference sequence). In DNA, the CDR3 is TGTGCCAGCAGTCCTCGGGACAGTTCAGATACGCAGTATTTT. This translates into CASSPRDSSDTQYF.

The chain carries TRBV28 and TRBJ1-1; 7 bases map to TRBD1. The germline CDR1 and CDR2 sequences are MDHEN and SYDVKM. Unmatched junction bases numbered 11, after V lost 7 bases and J lost 6 bases. This CDR3 region has 14 residues. The CDR3 loop reads CASIRDSGVAEAFF. The CDR3 DNA is TGTGCCAGCATCCGGGACAGTGGAGTTGCTGAAGCTTTCTTT.

The gene calls are TRBV5-1 and TRBJ2-7; D gene ambiguous. The CDR3 is 14 residues long. V was pared by 4 bases and J by 2 bases, with 13 bases between. Per germline, CDR1 SGHRS and CDR2 YFSETQ. DNA for the CDR3: TGCGCCAGCAGCCCGGGTTCTTCTACCTACGAGCAGTACTTC. Its protein is CASSPGSSTYEQYF.

V and J are TRBV7-9 and TRBJ2-1; no definite D call. CDR3 length: 12 amino acids. Germline-derived CDR1 and CDR2 are SEHNR and FQNEAQ (reference sequence). Trimming pared 5 bases from V and 9 bases from J, leaving 11 bases between. In DNA form, the CDR3 reads TGTGCCAGCAGCCCATCAATGATTGAGCAGTTCTTC. Its translation is CASSPSMIEQFF.

The chain uses TRBV28 and TRBJ2-7, with 9 positions matching TRBD1. From germline, CDR1 is MDHEN and CDR2 SYDVKM. Trimming cost V 3 bases and J 4 bases; bases outside gene matches: 7. The CDR3 sequence is 15 residues long. Written as DNA, the CDR3 is TGTGCCAGCAGTTTCGGACAGGGGTTCGCGTACGAGCAGTACTTC. Protein sequence: CASSFGQGFAYEQYF.

The chain uses TRBV9 and TRBJ1-4; D gene unclear. Germline assignment: CDR1 SGDLS and CDR2 YYNGEE. Between the trimmed V and J ends, which lost 0 bases and 7 bases, there was a span of 10 bases. The CDR3 has 14 residues. CDR3 nucleotide sequence: TGTGCCAGCAGCGTAGGAACGAGAGGTGAAAAACTGTTTTTT. Translation gives CASSVGTRGEKLFF. Together with reference TRBV9 and TRBJ1-4, the CDR3 gives the full variable domain: DSGVTQTPKHLITATGQRVTLRCSPRSGDLSVYWYQQSLDQGLQFLIQYYNGEERAKGNILERFSAQQFPDLHSELNLSSLELGDSALYFCASSVGTRGEKLFFGSGTQLSVL.